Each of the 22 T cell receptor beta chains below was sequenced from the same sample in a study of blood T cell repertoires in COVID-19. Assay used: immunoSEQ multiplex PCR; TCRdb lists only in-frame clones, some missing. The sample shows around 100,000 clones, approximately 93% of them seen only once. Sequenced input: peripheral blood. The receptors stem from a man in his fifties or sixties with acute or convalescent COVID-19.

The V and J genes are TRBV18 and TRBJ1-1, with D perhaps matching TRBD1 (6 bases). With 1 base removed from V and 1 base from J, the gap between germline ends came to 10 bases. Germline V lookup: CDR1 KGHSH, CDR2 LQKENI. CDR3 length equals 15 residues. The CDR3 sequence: CASSPQRQANTEAFF. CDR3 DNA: TGTGCCAGCTCACCACAAAGACAGGCGAACACTGAAGCTTTCTTT.

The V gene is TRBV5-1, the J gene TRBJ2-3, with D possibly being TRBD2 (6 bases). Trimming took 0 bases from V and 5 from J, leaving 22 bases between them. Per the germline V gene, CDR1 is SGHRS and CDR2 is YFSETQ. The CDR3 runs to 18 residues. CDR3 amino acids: CASSLAKVGAGRGDTQYF. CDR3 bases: TGCGCCAGCAGCTTGGCCAAAGTCGGGGCGGGACGGGGAGATACGCAGTATTTT.

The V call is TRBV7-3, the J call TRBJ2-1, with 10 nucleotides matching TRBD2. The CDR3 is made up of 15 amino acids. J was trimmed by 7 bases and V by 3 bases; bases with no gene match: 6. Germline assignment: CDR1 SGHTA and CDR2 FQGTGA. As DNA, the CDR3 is TGTGCCAGCAGCTTGGTACTAGCGGGGATTAATGAGCAGTTCTTC. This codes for CASSLVLAGINEQFF.

The CDR3 bases are TGTGCCAGCAGCCACCGTAGCGTTCAGTCAGATACGCAGTATTTT. Translating it yields CASSHRSVQSDTQYF. V gene TRBV7-9 combines with J gene TRBJ2-3; D might be TRBD2 (5 bases). The CDR3 covers 15 residues. The germline V gene encodes CDR1 SEHNR and CDR2 FQNEAQ (reference sequence). Trimming shortened V by 5 bases and J by 4 bases, and 16 bases separated the two germline ends. The variable domain in full, completed from reference TRBV7-9 and TRBJ2-3, reads DTGVSQNPRHKITKRGQNVTFRCDPISEHNRLYWYRQTLGQGPEFLTYFQNEAQLEKSRLLSDRFSAERPKGSFSTLEIQRTEQGDSAMYLCASSHRSVQSDTQYFGPGTRLTVL.

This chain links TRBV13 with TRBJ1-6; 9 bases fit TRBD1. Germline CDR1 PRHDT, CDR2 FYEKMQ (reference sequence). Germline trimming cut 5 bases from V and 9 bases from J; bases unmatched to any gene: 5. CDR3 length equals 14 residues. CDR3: CASSHRGRSSPLHF. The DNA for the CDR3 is TGTGCCAGCAGCCACAGGGGGCGGAGTTCACCCCTCCACTTT.

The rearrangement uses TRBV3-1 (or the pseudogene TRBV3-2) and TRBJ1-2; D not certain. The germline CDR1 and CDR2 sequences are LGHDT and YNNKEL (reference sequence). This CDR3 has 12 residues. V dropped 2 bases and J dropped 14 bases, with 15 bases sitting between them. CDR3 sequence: CASSQLTLAATF. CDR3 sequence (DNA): TGTGCCAGCAGCCAACTGACTCTAGCGGCGACCTTC.

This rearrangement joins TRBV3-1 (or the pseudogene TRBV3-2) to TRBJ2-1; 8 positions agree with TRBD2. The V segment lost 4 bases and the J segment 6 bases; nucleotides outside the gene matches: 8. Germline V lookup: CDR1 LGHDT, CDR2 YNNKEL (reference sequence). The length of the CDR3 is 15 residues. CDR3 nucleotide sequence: TGTGCCAGCAGCCCCTTTGCGGGAGGCGTCAATGAGCAGTTCTTC. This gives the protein CASSPFAGGVNEQFF.

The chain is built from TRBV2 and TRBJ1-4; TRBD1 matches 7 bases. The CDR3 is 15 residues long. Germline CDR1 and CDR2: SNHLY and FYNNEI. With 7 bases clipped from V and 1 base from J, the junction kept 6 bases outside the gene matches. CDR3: CASNQGGLTNEKLFF. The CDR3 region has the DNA TGTGCCAGCAATCAAGGGGGCTTAACTAATGAAAAACTGTTTTTT.

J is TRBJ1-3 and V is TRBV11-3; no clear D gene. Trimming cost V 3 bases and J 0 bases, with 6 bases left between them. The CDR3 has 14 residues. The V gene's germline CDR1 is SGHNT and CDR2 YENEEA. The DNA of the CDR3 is TGTGCCAGCAGCTTGAGGAACTCTGGAAACACCATATATTTT. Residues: CASSLRNSGNTIYF.

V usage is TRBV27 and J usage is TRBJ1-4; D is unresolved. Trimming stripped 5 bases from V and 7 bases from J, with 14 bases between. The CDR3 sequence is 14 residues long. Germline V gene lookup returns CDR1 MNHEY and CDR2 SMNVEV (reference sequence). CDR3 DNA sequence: TGTGCCAGCAGTGCCCCCGGTCTAGGTGAAAAACTGTTTTTT. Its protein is CASSAPGLGEKLFF.

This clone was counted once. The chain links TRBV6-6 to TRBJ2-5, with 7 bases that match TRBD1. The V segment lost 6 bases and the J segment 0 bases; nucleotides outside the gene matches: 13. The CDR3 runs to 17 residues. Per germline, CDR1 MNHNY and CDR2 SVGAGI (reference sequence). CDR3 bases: TGTGCCAGCAGCCGAACTAGTGGGACAGCTTACCAAGAGACCCAGTACTTC. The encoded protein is CASSRTSGTAYQETQYF.

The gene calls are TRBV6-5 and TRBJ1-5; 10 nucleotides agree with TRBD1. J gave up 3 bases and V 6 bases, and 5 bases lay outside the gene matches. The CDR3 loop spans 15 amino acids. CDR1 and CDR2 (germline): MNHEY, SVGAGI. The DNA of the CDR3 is TGTGCCAGCAGAAGACAGGGGGCTGACAATCAGCCCCAGCATTTT. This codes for CASRRQGADNQPQHF.

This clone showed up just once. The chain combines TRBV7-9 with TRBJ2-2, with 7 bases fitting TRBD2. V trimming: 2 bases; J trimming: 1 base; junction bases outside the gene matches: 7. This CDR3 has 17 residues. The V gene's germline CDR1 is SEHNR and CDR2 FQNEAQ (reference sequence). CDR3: CASSLKVLAENTGELFF. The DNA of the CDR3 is TGTGCCAGCAGCTTAAAGGTGCTAGCGGAGAACACCGGGGAGCTGTTTTTT.

Here the CDR3 DNA reads TGTGCCAGCAGCTTAGAGCCCACAGGATTTAACTATGGCTACACCTTC. Amino acid sequence: CASSLEPTGFNYGYTF. The V gene is TRBV11-2, the J gene TRBJ1-2, with a tentative D call TRBD1 (5 bases). The germline V gene encodes CDR1 SGHAT and CDR2 FQNNGV. The V and J ends lost 0 bases and 1 base respectively, with 12 bases between them. CDR3 size: 16 residues. Filled out from reference TRBV11-2 and TRBJ1-2, the complete variable domain reads EAGVAQSPRYKIIEKRQSVAFWCNPISGHATLYWYQQILGQGPKLLIQFQNNGVVDDSQLPKDRFSAERLKGVDSTLKIQPAKLEDSAVYLCASSLEPTGFNYGYTFGSGTRLTVV.

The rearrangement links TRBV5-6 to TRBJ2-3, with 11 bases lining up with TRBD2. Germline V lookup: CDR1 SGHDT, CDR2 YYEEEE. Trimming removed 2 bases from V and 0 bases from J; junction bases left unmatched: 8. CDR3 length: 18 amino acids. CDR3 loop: CASSFSASGRLSTDTQYF. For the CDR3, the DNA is TGTGCCAGCAGCTTCAGCGCTAGCGGGAGGTTAAGCACAGATACGCAGTATTTT.

CDR3 amino acids: CASSARGQPQHF. CDR3 DNA: TGTGCCAGCAGTGCAAGGGGGCAGCCCCAGCATTTT. This chain connects TRBV7-6 to TRBJ1-5; TRBD1 is a possible D gene (6 bases). V lost 6 bases, J lost 7 bases, and 10 bases lay in between. CDR3 length equals 12 residues. From germline, CDR1 is SGHVS and CDR2 FNYEAQ. The variable domain in full, completed from reference TRBV7-6 and TRBJ1-5, reads GAGVSQSPRYKVTKRGQDVALRCDPISGHVSLYWYRQALGQGPEFLTYFNYEAQQDKSGLPNDRFSAERPEGSISTLTIQRTEQRDSAMYRCASSARGQPQHFGDGTRLSIL.

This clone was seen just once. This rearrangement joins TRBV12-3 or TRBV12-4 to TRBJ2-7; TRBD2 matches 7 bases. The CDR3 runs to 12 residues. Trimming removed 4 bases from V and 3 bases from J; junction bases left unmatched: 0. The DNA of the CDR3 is TGTGCCAGCAGTTCGGGGGGCTACGAGCAGTACTTC. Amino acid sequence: CASSSGGYEQYF.

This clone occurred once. CDR3 loop: CATSDAGGVYAFF. The CDR3 nucleotides read TGTGCCACCAGTGATGCGGGGGGGGTGTATGCTTTCTTT. This chain connects TRBV24-1 to TRBJ1-1; tentatively, D is TRBD1 (5 bases). Germline values: CDR1 KGHDR, CDR2 SFDVKD. The germline V and J ends were trimmed by 3 bases and 11 bases, with 15 bases remaining between them. This CDR3 has 13 amino acids.

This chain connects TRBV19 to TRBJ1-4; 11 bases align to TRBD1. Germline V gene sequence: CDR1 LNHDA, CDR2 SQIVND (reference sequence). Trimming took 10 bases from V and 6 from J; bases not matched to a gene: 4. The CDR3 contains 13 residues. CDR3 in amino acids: CATSDRGHEKLFF. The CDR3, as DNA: TGTGCCACCTCGGACAGGGGGCATGAAAAACTGTTTTTT.

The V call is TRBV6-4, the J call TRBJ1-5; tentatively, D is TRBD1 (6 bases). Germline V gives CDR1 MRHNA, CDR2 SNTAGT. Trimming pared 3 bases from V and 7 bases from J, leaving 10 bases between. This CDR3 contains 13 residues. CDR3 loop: CASSEGAEQPQHF. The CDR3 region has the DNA TGTGCCAGCAGTGAGGGGGCCGAGCAGCCCCAGCATTTT.

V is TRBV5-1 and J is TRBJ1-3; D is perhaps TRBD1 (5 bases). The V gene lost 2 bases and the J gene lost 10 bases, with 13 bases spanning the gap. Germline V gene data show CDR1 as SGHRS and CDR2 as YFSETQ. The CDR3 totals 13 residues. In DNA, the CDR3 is TGCGCCAGCAGCTTCCGCGTCGGGGGAACCATATATTTT. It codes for CASSFRVGGTIYF.

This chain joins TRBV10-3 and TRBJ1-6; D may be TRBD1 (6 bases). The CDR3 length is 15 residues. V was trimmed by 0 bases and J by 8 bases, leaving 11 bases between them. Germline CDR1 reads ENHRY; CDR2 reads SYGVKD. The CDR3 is CAISESRGRDSPLHF. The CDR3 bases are TGTGCCATCAGTGAGTCGAGGGGGAGAGATTCACCCCTCCACTTT.